The TCR beta chain described here comes from a study of cytomegalovirus exposure and HLA in healthy donors. Findings and limits, study-wide: The authors listed 150 or so TCR beta chains as cytomegalovirus-associated. In a later analysis, V- and J-gene trimming of beta chains associated with a DCLRE1C missense variant, replicated independently. Usually a TCR sequence was rare, but some public TCRs were found in many donors.

V was clipped by 3 bases and J by 6 bases; unmatched bases: 5. CDR1 and CDR2 from the germline V gene are WSHSY and SAAADI. This CDR3 is 14 amino acids long. Comment on this clone: The antigen is unknown.

Those who donated were healthy bone marrow donors. The PCR was carried out with 60 Vbeta primers and 13 Jbeta primers. Repertoires were generated with immunoSEQ multiplex PCR, while TCRdb's copy carries only in-frame clones and drops some. The data show some 150,000 clones, about 60% seen once. The TCR comes from a woman aged 55-69 years in good health and CMV-seropositive. The chain uses TRBV10-2 and TRBJ1-2, with 9 bases that match TRBD1. Sequenced: PBMCs. The DNA of the CDR3 is TGCGCCAGCAGTGAAACGACAGGGGGAGATGGCTACACCTTC. Encoded protein: CASSETTGGDGYTF.